A selection of T cell receptor beta chains follows, all from one sample in a study of blood T cell repertoires in COVID-19. Clones were read by immunoSEQ multiplex PCR, and TCRdb kept only the in-frame ones, dropping some. The top ten hold more than 8.5% of the sample, which has about 310,000 clones, approximately 86% seen once. Sequenced input: PBMCs or T cells enriched from blood (not recorded which). The receptors were sampled from a young woman who had recovered from COVID-19. Each CDR3 is given with its conserved first and last residue. The D gene is left open where the match is weak. Expanded clones are given a class, and other clones once, few, many or no size at all.

J,D,V,size,CDR3,DNA
TRBJ2-7,.,TRBV23-1,.,CASSHSAGTTSYEQYF,TGCGCCAGCAGTCACTCAGCCGGGACAACCTCCTACGAGCAGTACTTC
TRBJ2-1,.,TRBV6-5,.,CASSYPGPNNEQFF,TGTGCCAGCAGTTACCCTGGCCCCAACAATGAGCAGTTCTTC
TRBJ2-5,TRBD1,TRBV28,.,CASSRDRGIVGTQYF,TGTGCCAGCAGTCGGGACAGGGGGATTGTTGGGACCCAGTACTTC
TRBJ1-2,TRBD1,TRBV9,once,CASSAPGQVYGYTF,TGTGCCAGCAGCGCACCGGGACAGGTCTATGGCTACACCTTC
TRBJ2-7,TRBD2,TRBV7-2,.,CASRSGLAGGYEQYF,TGTGCCAGCAGGTCGGGACTAGCGGGAGGTTACGAGCAGTACTTC
TRBJ1-5,TRBD1,TRBV5-8,.,CASSLHRTGGNQPQHF,TGTGCCAGCAGCCTGCACCGGACAGGGGGGAATCAGCCCCAGCATTTT
TRBJ1-1,TRBD1,TRBV28,.,CAIDRGYTEAFF,TGTGCCATCGACAGGGGTTACACTGAAGCTTTCTTT
TRBJ1-1,.,TRBV19,once,CASSIAGGTEAFF,TGTGCCAGTAGTATTGCGGGGGGCACTGAAGCTTTCTTT
TRBJ2-1,.,TRBV28,.,CATQGNDNEQFF,TGTGCCACCCAGGGTAACGACAATGAGCAGTTCTTC
TRBJ2-1,TRBD2,TRBV13,.,CASSKLAGGPSEQFF,TGTGCCAGCAGCAAGCTAGCGGGGGGGCCGAGCGAGCAGTTCTTC
TRBJ1-3,.,TRBV28,.,CASNMRGSGNTIYF,TGTGCCAGCAACATGCGGGGGTCTGGAAACACCATATATTTT
TRBJ1-1,.,TRBV29-1,few,CSVTKTGMNTEAFF,TGCAGCGTTACAAAAACAGGGATGAACACTGAAGCTTTCTTT
TRBJ1-2,.,TRBV7-9,.,CASSYRGYLDGYTF,TGTGCCAGCAGCTATAGGGGGTATCTCGATGGCTACACCTTC